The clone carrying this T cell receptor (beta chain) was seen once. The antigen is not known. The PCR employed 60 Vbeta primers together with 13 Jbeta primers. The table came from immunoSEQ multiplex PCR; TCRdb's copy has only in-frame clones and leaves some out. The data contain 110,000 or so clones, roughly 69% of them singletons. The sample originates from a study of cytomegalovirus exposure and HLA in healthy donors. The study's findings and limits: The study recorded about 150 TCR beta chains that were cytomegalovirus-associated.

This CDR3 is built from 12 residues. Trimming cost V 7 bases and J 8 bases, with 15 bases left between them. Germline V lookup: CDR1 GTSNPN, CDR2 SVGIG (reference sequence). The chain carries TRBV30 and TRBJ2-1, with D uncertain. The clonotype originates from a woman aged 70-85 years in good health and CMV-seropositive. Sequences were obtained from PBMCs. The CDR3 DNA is TGTGCCTCCCACGGAATACGGGATGAGCAGTTCTTC. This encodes CASHGIRDEQFF.